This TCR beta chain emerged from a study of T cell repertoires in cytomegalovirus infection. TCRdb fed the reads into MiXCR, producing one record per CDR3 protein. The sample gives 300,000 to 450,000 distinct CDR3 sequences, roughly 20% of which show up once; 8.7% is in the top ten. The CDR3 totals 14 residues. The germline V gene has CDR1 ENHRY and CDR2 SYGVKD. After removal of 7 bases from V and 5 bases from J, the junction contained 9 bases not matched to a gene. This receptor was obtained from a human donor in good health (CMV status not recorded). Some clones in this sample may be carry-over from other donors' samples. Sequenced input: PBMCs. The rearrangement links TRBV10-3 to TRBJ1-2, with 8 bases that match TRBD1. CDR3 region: CAITAGQGYYGYTF. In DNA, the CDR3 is TGTGCCATCACTGCCGGACAGGGATATTATGGCTACACCTTC.